This T cell receptor (beta chain) appears in the sequencing data of a study of T cells after yellow fever vaccination. Overall study findings and caveats: Most primary-vaccination clones reappeared after the booster (approximately 95% CD4, roughly 88% CD8).

TCRdb analysed the 5' RACE reads with MiXCR anew, one entry per CDR3 protein. The sample consists of around 340,000 distinct CDR3 sequences, roughly 8.7% of them appearing once. Details on this clonotype: The antigen is undetermined.

This clonotype originated in a man between 18 and 35 years old who received the YFV17D yellow fever vaccine. The sample was PBMCs, taken on the day of the first yellow fever vaccination.

The CDR3 DNA follows: TGCAGTGCTAGAGACCCCTCCAATCAGCCCCAGCATTTT. Translated, it gives CSARDPSNQPQHF. This chain uses TRBV20-1 with TRBJ1-5; D uncertain. The CDR3 is 13 residues long. The germline V and J ends were trimmed by 0 bases and 3 bases, with 6 bases remaining between them. In germline, CDR1 is DFQATT, CDR2 SNEGSKA (reference sequence).